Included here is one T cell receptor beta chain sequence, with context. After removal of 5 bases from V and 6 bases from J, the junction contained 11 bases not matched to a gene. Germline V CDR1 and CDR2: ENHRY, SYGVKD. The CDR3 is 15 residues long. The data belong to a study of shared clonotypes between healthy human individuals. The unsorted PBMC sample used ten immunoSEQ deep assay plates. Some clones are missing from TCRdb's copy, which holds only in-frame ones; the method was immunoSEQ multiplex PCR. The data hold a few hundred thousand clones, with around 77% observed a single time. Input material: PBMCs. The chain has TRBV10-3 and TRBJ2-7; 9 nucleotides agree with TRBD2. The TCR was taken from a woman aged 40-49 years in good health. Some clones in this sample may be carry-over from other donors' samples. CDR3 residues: CAISPGGSGSSEQYF. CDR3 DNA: TGTGCCATCAGTCCGGGAGGTAGCGGGAGTTCCGAGCAGTACTTC.